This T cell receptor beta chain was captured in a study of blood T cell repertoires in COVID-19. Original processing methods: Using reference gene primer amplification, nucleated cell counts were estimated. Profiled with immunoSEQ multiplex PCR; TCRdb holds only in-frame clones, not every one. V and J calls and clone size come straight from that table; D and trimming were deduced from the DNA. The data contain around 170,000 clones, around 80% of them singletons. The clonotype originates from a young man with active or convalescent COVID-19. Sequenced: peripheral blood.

The CDR3 DNA reads as TGTGCCAGCAGCCCCTCGGGTTCAGGGGGAGCCCAGCATTTT. This gives the protein CASSPSGSGGAQHF. V is TRBV21-1 and J is TRBJ1-5; TRBD1, the table's D call, lacks a check against the DNA. TRBV21-1 is a pseudogene locus. The CDR3 is made up of 14 amino acids.